This T cell receptor (beta chain) came from a study of T-cell reconstitution after alpha-beta-depleted transplantation in children. This clonotype was recorded a few times. Per the germline V gene, CDR1 is SGHRS and CDR2 is YFSETQ. The V end was cut by 0 bases, the J end by 5 bases, with 15 bases between. This CDR3 is built from 15 residues. Preparing the TCRbeta library involved the use of unique molecular identifiers. From the PCR reads, TCRdb called clonotypes with MiXCR, one entry per CDR3 protein. The table records about 980,000 distinct CDR3 sequences, around 30% of them present only once. The chain employs TRBV5-1 and TRBJ2-7; no reliable D call. The starting material was PBMCs, mostly from graft donor cells, obtained 360 days after TCRalphabeta/CD19-depleted stem cell transplant. The origin of this receptor is a boy younger than two who had a stem cell transplant for SCID, so the T cells may come from the graft donor. CDR3 protein: CASSLAPALWDEQYF. The CDR3, as DNA: TGCGCCAGCAGCTTGGCCCCCGCCCTTTGGGACGAGCAGTACTTC.